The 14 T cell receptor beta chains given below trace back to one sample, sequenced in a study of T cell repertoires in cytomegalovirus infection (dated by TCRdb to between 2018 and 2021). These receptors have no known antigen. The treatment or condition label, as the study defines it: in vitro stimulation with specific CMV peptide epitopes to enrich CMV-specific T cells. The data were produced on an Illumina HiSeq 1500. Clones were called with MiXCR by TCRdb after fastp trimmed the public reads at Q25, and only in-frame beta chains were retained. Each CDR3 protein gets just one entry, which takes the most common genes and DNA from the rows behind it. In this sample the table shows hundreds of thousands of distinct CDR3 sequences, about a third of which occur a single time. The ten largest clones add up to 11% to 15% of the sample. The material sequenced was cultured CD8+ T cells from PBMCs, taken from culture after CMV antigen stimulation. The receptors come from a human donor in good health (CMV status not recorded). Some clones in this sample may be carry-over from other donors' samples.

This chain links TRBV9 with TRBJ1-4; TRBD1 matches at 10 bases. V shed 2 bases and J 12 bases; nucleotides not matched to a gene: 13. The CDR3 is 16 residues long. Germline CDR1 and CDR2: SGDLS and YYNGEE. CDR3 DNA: TGTGCCAGCAGCGTCCTTGACAGGGGGCCCTTCGCGGAACTGTTTTTT. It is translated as CASSVLDRGPFAELFF.

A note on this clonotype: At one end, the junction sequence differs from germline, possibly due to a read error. CDR3 bases: TGCGCCAGCAGCCAGCCAGAGAATCCCTACAATGAGCAGTCCTTC. Translated, it gives CASSQPENPYNEQSF. The V gene is TRBV4-1, the J gene TRBJ2-1, with D unresolved. Germline assignment: CDR1 MGHRA and CDR2 YSYEKL. This CDR3 spans 15 amino acids.

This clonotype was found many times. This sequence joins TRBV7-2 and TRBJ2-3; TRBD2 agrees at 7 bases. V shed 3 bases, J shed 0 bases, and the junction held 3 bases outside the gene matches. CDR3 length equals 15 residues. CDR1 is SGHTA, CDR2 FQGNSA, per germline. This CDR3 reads CASSFGGGSTDTQYF. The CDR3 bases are TGTGCCAGCAGCTTCGGCGGGGGTAGCACAGATACGCAGTATTTT.

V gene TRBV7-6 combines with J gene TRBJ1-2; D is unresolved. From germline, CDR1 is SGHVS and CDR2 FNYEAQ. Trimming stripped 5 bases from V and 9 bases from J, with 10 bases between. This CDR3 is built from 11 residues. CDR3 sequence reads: CASSDLGSYTF. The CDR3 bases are TGTGCCAGCAGCGATCTGGGGAGCTACACCTTC.

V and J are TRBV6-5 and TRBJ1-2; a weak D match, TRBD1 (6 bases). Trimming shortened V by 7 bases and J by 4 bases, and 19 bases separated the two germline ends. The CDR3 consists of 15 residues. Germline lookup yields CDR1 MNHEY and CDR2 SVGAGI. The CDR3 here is CASTSHKGGGYGYTF. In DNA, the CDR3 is TGTGCCAGCACTTCCCATAAGGGGGGCGGCTATGGCTACACCTTC.

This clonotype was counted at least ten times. CDR3 in DNA: TGTGCCAGCAGCTTAGTGGTGTTTAGGGGGAGCTCCTATAATTCACCCCTCCACTTT. Translating it yields CASSLVVFRGSSYNSPLHF. The rearrangement uses TRBV7-2 and TRBJ1-6, with D perhaps matching TRBD1 (6 bases). The ends were cut back, 1 base at V and 0 bases at J, with 16 bases in the middle. CDR1 and CDR2 (germline): SGHTA, FQGNSA. The CDR3 runs to 19 residues.

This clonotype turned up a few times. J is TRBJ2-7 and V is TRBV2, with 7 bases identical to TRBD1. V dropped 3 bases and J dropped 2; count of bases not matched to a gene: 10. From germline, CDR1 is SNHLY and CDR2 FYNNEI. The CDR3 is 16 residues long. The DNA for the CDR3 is TGTGCCAGCAGTGAGTCCGCCGACAGGGCGCCCTACGAGCAGTACTTC. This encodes CASSESADRAPYEQYF.

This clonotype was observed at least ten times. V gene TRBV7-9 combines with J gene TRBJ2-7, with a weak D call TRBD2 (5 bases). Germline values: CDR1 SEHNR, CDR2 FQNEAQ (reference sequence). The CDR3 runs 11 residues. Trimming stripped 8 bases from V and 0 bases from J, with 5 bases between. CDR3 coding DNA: TGTGCCAGCGGGAGCTCCTACGAGCAGTACGTC. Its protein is CASGSSYEQYV.

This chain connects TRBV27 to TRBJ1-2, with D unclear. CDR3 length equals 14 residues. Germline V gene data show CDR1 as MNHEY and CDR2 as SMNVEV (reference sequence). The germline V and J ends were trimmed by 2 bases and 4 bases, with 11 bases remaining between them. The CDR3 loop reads CASSLARQPYGYTF. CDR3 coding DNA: TGTGCCAGCAGTTTAGCACGCCAACCCTATGGCTACACCTTC.

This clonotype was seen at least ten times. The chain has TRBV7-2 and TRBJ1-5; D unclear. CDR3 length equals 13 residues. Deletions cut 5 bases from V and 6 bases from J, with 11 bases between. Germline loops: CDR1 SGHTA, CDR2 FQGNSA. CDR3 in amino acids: CASSPASLQPQHF. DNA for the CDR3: TGTGCCAGCAGCCCCGCATCACTTCAGCCCCAGCATTTT.

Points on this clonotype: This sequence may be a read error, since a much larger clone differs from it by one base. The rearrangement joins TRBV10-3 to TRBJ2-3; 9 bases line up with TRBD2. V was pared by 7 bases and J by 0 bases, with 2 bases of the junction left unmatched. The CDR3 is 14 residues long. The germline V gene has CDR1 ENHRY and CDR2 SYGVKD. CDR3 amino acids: CAITLAGSTDTQYF. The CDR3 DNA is TGTGCCATCACCCTAGCGGGGAGCACAGATACGCAGTATTTT.

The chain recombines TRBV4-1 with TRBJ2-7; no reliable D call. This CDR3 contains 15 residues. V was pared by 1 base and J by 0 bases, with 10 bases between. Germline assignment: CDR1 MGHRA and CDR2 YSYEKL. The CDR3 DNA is TGCGCCAGCAGCCAAGGGTACGGATCCTCCTACGAGCAGTACGTC. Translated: CASSQGYGSSYEQYV.

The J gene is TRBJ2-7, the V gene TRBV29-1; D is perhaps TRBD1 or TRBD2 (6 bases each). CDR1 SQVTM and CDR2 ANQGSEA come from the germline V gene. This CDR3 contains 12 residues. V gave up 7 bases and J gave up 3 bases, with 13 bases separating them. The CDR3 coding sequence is TGCAGCGCCCGGGGGCCCGGCTACGAGCAGTACGTC. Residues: CSARGPGYEQYV.

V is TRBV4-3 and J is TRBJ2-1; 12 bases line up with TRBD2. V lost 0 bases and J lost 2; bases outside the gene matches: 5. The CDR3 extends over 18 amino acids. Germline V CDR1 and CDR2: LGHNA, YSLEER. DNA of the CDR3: TGCGCCAGCAGCCAAGACCTAGCGGGGGGGAACCCCTACAATGAGCAGTTCTTC. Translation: CASSQDLAGGNPYNEQFF.